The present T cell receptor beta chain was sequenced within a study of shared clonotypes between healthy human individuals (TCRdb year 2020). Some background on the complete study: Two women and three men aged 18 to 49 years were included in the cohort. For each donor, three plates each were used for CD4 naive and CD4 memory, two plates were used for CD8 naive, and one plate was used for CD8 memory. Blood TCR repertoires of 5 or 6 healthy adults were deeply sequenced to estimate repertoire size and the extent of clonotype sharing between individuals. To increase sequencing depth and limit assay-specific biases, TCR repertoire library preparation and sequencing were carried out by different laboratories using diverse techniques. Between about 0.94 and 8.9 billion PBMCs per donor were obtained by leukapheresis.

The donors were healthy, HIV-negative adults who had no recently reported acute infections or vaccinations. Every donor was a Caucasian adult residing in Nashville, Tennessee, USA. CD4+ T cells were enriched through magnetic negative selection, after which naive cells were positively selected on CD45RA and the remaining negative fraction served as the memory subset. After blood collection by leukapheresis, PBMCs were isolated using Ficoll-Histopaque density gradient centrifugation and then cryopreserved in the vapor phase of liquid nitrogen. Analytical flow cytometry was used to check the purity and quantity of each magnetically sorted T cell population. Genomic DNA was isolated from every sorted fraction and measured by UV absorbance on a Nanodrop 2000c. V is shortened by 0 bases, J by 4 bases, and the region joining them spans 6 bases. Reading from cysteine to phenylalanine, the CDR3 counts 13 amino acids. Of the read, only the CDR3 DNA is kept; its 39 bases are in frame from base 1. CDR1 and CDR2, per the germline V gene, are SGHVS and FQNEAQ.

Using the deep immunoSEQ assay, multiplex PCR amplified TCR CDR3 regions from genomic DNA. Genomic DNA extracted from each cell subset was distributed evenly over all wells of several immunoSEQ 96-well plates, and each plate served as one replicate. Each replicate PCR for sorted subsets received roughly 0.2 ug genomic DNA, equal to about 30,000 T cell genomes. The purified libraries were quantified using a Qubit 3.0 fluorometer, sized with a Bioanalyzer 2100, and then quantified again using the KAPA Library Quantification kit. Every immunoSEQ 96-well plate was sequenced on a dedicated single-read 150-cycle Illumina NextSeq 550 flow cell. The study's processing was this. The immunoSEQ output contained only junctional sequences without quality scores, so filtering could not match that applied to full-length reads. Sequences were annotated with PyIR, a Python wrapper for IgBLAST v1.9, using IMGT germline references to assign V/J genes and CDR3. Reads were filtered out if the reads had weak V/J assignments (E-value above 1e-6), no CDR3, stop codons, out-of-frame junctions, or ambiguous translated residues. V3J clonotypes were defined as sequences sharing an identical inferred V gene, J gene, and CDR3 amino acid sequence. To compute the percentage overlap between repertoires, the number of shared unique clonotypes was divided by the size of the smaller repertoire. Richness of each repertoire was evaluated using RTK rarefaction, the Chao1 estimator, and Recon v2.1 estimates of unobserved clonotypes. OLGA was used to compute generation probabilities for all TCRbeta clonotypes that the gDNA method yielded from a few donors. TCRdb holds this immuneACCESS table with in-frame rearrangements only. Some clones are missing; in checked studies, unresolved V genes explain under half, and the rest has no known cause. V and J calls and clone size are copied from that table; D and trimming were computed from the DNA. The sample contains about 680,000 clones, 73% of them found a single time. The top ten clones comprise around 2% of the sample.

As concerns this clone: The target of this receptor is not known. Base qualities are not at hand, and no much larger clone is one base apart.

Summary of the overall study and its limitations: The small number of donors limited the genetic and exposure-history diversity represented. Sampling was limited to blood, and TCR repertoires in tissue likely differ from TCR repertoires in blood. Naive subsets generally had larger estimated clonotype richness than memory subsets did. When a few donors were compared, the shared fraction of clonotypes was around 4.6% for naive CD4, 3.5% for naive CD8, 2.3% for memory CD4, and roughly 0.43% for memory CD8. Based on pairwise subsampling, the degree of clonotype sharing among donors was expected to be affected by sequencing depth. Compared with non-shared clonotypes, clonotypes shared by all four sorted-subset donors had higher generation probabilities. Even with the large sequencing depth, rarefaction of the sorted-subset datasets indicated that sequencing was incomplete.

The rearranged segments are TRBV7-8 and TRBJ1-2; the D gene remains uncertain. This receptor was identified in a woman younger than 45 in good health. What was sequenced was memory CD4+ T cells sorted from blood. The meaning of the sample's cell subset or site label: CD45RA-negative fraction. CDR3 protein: CASSLARSYGYTF. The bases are TGTGCCAGCAGCTTAGCTCGCAGCTATGGCTACACCTTC. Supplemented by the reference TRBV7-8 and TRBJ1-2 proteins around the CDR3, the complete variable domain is GAGVSQSPRYKVAKRGQDVALRCDPISGHVSLFWYQQALGQGPEFLTYFQNEAQLDKSGLPSDRFFAERPEGSVSTLKIQRTQQEDSAVYLCASSLARSYGYTFGSGTRLTVV.